These T cell receptor beta chains were read from a single sample in a study of chronic HIV infection and antiretroviral therapy. Each CDR3 protein is one row after TCRdb ran MiXCR on the 5' RACE reads. The sample has about 48,000 distinct CDR3 sequences; 19% are singletons. Sequenced sample: peripheral blood. These receptors all come from an adult who had HIV and had not received antiretroviral therapy, or was an uninfected healthy control (not recorded which). CDR3s leave out the opening cysteine and the closing phenylalanine or tryptophan. D genes are given only for firm matches.

d_gene: TRBD1; v_gene: TRBV29-1; j_gene: TRBJ1-1; len: 12; CDR3aa: SVEVQGGRTEAF
d_gene: .; v_gene: TRBV7-6; j_gene: TRBJ2-5; len: 13; CDR3aa: ASSRLEGRRETQY
d_gene: .; v_gene: TRBV27; j_gene: TRBJ2-1; len: 14; CDR3aa: ASSLYVQGSYNEQF
d_gene: TRBD2; v_gene: TRBV3-1; j_gene: TRBJ2-7; len: 14; CDR3aa: ASTPSGSGSWYEQY
d_gene: TRBD1; v_gene: TRBV28; j_gene: TRBJ1-1; len: 13; CDR3aa: ASSLRFTGVTEAF
d_gene: TRBD1; v_gene: TRBV4-1; j_gene: TRBJ1-4; len: 12; CDR3aa: ASRRSGGNEKLF
d_gene: .; v_gene: TRBV28; j_gene: TRBJ2-7; len: 11; CDR3aa: ASTLPGSYEQY
d_gene: TRBD1; v_gene: TRBV3-1; j_gene: TRBJ1-4; len: 13; CDR3aa: ASSRQGALNEKLF
d_gene: .; v_gene: TRBV9; j_gene: TRBJ1-1; len: 11; CDR3aa: ASSVGRNTEAF
d_gene: .; v_gene: TRBV28; j_gene: TRBJ1-1; len: 12; CDR3aa: ASSLDNRGTEAF
d_gene: TRBD1; v_gene: TRBV5-1; j_gene: TRBJ2-3; len: 13; CDR3aa: ASSLGQGRTDTQY
d_gene: .; v_gene: TRBV15; j_gene: TRBJ2-5; len: 13; CDR3aa: ATSRSPASGETQY
d_gene: .; v_gene: TRBV5-6; j_gene: TRBJ2-7; len: 10; CDR3aa: ASSRGAYEQY
d_gene: .; v_gene: TRBV7-2; j_gene: TRBJ1-6; len: 13; CDR3aa: ASSLENRRNSPLH
d_gene: TRBD2; v_gene: TRBV20-1; j_gene: TRBJ2-3; len: 11; CDR3aa: SASGGTTDTQY
d_gene: .; v_gene: TRBV25-1; j_gene: TRBJ2-5; len: 12; CDR3aa: ASSEFQGSETQY
d_gene: .; v_gene: TRBV29-1; j_gene: TRBJ2-5; len: 13; CDR3aa: SVHSPIIWGETQY
d_gene: .; v_gene: TRBV29-1; j_gene: TRBJ2-3; len: 13; CDR3aa: SFSNSGASTDTQY
d_gene: TRBD2; v_gene: TRBV2; j_gene: TRBJ2-3; len: 13; CDR3aa: ASSDQGLATDTQY
d_gene: TRBD2; v_gene: TRBV6-6; j_gene: TRBJ2-1; len: 12; CDR3aa: ASRGRAGGDEQF
d_gene: .; v_gene: TRBV28; j_gene: TRBJ1-1; len: 11; CDR3aa: ASSLQVVTEAF
d_gene: TRBD2; v_gene: TRBV4-1; j_gene: TRBJ2-5; len: 14; CDR3aa: ASSQGTSVDLETQY
d_gene: .; v_gene: TRBV5-1; j_gene: TRBJ1-1; len: 11; CDR3aa: ASRSVGGTEAF
d_gene: .; v_gene: TRBV11-2; j_gene: TRBJ2-4; len: 13; CDR3aa: ASSLVREGKNIQY
d_gene: .; v_gene: TRBV4-1; j_gene: TRBJ1-5; len: 14; CDR3aa: ASSQAVGGSNQPQH
d_gene: .; v_gene: TRBV28; j_gene: TRBJ2-3; len: 14; CDR3aa: ASSIGTGSSTDTQY
d_gene: .; v_gene: TRBV6-1; j_gene: TRBJ1-1; len: 11; CDR3aa: ASRDNHNTEAF
d_gene: .; v_gene: TRBV11-2; j_gene: TRBJ2-5; len: 10; CDR3aa: ASSRAGETQY
d_gene: TRBD1; v_gene: TRBV4-1; j_gene: TRBJ2-2; len: 14; CDR3aa: ASSPLDRVNTGELF
d_gene: .; v_gene: TRBV27; j_gene: TRBJ2-5; len: 12; CDR3aa: ASSLFAAQETQY
d_gene: TRBD2; v_gene: TRBV29-1; j_gene: TRBJ2-3; len: 14; CDR3aa: SVESPSGRARDTQY
d_gene: .; v_gene: TRBV9; j_gene: TRBJ1-1; len: 12; CDR3aa: ASSVVGEDTEAF
d_gene: TRBD1; v_gene: TRBV28; j_gene: TRBJ1-5; len: 11; CDR3aa: ASTRQGDQPQH
d_gene: .; v_gene: TRBV12-5; j_gene: TRBJ1-1; len: 10; CDR3aa: ASGLEQSEAF
d_gene: .; v_gene: TRBV7-2; j_gene: TRBJ2-7; len: 12; CDR3aa: ASSLVFGSGEQY
d_gene: .; v_gene: TRBV6-4; j_gene: TRBJ1-1; len: 14; CDR3aa: ASSPLRGGRNTEAF
d_gene: TRBD2; v_gene: TRBV20-1; j_gene: TRBJ2-7; len: 9; CDR3aa: SAEAGAEQY
d_gene: .; v_gene: TRBV11-2; j_gene: TRBJ2-1; len: 15; CDR3aa: ASSLLAGTREDNEQF
d_gene: .; v_gene: TRBV23-1; j_gene: TRBJ1-5; len: 13; CDR3aa: ASNPAGESNQPQH
d_gene: .; v_gene: TRBV7-9; j_gene: TRBJ1-1; len: 12; CDR3aa: ASSSRALNTEAF
d_gene: .; v_gene: TRBV28; j_gene: TRBJ2-4; len: 11; CDR3aa: ASREPGVNIQY
d_gene: TRBD2; v_gene: TRBV4-2; j_gene: TRBJ2-1; len: 14; CDR3aa: ASSQELAVSYNEQF